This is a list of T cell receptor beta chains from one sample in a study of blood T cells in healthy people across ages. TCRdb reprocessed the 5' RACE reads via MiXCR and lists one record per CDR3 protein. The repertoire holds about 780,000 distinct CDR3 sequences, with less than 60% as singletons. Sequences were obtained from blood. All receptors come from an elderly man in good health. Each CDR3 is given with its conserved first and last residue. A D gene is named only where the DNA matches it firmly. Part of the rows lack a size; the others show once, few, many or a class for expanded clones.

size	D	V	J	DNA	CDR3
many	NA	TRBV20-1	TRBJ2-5	TGCAGTGCCAGCGTGGGGGAGTGGCATGAGCAGTACTTC	CSASVGEWHEQYF
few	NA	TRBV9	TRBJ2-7	TGTGCCAGCAGCCCCAACCGCAACTACGAGCAGTACTTC	CASSPNRNYEQYF
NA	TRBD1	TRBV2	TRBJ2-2	TGTGCCACCTTACAAAGAGGGGACAGGGGAACCGGGGAGCTGTTTTTT	CATLQRGDRGTGELFF
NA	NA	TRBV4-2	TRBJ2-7	TGTGCCAGCAGCCAAGATCTCTTATCCTACAATGAGCAGTACTTC	CASSQDLLSYNEQYF
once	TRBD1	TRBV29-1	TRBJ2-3	TGCAGCGTTGAGGGACAGGGGGTAGGCACAGATACGCAGTATTTT	CSVEGQGVGTDTQYF
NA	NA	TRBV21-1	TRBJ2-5	TGTGCCAGCAGCAACTGGGGCCAAAACGAGGACAGGGAAGAGACCCAGTACTTC	CASSNWGQNEDREETQYF
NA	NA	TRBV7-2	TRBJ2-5	TGTGCCAGCAGCTTAGGGAAGGCGCAAGAGACCCAGTACTTC	CASSLGKAQETQYF
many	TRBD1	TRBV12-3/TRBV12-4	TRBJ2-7	TGTGCCAGCAGTCCACAGGGGGCCGGGTCCTACGAGCAGTACTTC	CASSPQGAGSYEQYF
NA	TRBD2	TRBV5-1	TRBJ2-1	TGCGCCAGCAGATCCCTTGGACTAGCGGGAGGGCCCGAGCAGTTCTTC	CASRSLGLAGGPEQFF
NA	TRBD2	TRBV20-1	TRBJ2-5	TGCAGTGCCTTCTCCAGCGGGAGGGAAGAGACCCAGTACTTC	CSAFSSGREETQYF
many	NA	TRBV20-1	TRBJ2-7	TGCAGTGCTCGGGGGTCCTACGAGCAGTACTTC	CSARGSYEQYF
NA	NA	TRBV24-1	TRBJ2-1	TGTGCCACCACCTACTACAATGAGCAGTTCTTC	CATTYYNEQFF
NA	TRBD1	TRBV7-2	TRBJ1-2	TGTGCCAGCAGCCAGGGACAGGGACGTGGCTACACCTTC	CASSQGQGRGYTF
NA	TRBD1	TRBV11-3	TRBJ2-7	TGTGCCAGCAGCTCGACGAGGGACAGGGTGGACGAGCAGTACTTC	CASSSTRDRVDEQYF
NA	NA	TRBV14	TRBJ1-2	TGTGCCAGCACCTCTGACGACTTTAGTGGCTACACCTTC	CASTSDDFSGYTF
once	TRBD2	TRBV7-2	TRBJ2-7	TGTGCCAGCAGATCCCCCGGGACTAACCCCTACGAGCAGTACTTC	CASRSPGTNPYEQYF
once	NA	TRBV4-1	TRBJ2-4	TGCGCCAGCAGCCAAGGGACTCAGATGTCGGTCAAAAACATTCAGTACTTC	CASSQGTQMSVKNIQYF
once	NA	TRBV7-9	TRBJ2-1	TGTGCCAGCAGCGTAGAAATCCAGGCCGAGCAGTTCTTC	CASSVEIQAEQFF
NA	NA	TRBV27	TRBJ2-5	TGTGCCAGCAGTTTATGGGGGGACAGATCGTTGAGAGAGACCCAGTACTTC	CASSLWGDRSLRETQYF
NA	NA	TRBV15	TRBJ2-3	TGTGCCACCAGCAGAGACCGGACGAGCACAGATACGCAGTATTTT	CATSRDRTSTDTQYF
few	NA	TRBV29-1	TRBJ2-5	TGCAGCGTTCAAGTCGGAGAGACCCAGTACTTC	CSVQVGETQYF
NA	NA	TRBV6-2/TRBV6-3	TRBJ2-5	TGTGCCAGCAGTTACAGGGTGGAGACCCAGTACTTC	CASSYRVETQYF
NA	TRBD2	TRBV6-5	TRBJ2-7	TGTGCCAGCAGTTACTCGATGCCTAGCGGCTACGAGCAGTACTTC	CASSYSMPSGYEQYF
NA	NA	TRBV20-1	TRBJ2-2	TGCAGTGCTAGAGATTATAAACAGGGAGACACCGGGGAGCTGTTTTTT	CSARDYKQGDTGELFF
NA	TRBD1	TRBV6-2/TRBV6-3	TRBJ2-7	TGTGCCAGCAGGCCACCGGGACAGGGATCTTCCGAGCAGTACTTC	CASRPPGQGSSEQYF
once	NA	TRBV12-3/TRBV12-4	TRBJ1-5	TGTGCCAGCAGTCCCTCCCTTTTTCAGCCCCAGCATTTT	CASSPSLFQPQHF
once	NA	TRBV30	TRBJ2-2	TGTGCCTGGGCGAAAGGAGTTTCGAACACCGGGGAGCTGTTTTTT	CAWAKGVSNTGELFF
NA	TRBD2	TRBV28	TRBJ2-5	TGTGCCAGCAGTTCGGGACTAGCGGGAGGAAATCAGTACTTC	CASSSGLAGGNQYF
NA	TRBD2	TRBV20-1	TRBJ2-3	TGCAGTGCTAGAGTAGGGACTAGCGTTGCAGATACGCAGTATTTT	CSARVGTSVADTQYF
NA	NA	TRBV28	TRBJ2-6	TGTGCCAGCGGACCCAGGATCTTGCAGGGAACTGGGGCCAATGTCCTGACTTTC	CASGPRILQGTGANVLTF
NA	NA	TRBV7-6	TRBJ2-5	TGTGCCATGGACGGCTCAGAGACCCAGTACTTC	CAMDGSETQYF